One sample yielded the 23 T cell receptor beta chains listed below, sequenced in a study of blood T cell repertoires in COVID-19. The method was immunoSEQ multiplex PCR; TCRdb's version includes in-frame clones alone and lacks a portion of them. The data show about 270,000 clones, around 93% seen once. Input material: PBMCs or T cells enriched from blood (not recorded which). The receptors stem from a man between 40 and 49 years old who had been exposed to COVID-19.

The J gene is TRBJ2-2, the V gene TRBV4-3; a possible D gene is TRBD2 (5 bases). Germline assignment: CDR1 LGHNA and CDR2 YSLEER. Trimming shortened V by 0 bases and J by 2 bases, and 13 bases separated the two germline ends. This CDR3 comprises 17 residues. The CDR3 coding sequence is TGCGCCAGCAGCCAAGATTCGGAGGTTATCAACACCGGGGAGCTGTTTTTT. The encoded protein is CASSQDSEVINTGELFF.

The sample holds one count of this clone. V gene TRBV5-4 combines with J gene TRBJ2-7, with TRBD1 matching over 9 bases. The CDR3 length is 14 residues. Germline V gene data show CDR1 as SGHNT and CDR2 as YYREEE (reference sequence). With V trimmed by 3 bases and J by 4 bases, 5 bases remained unmatched. CDR3 region: CASSSGQGRYEQYF. CDR3 DNA sequence: TGTGCCAGCAGCTCCGGACAGGGGAGGTACGAGCAGTACTTC.

The chain recombines TRBV6-4 with TRBJ2-7, with TRBD1 identical over 7 bases. In germline, CDR1 is MRHNA, CDR2 SNTAGT. The length of the CDR3 is 14 residues. Trimming at V came to 10 bases and at J to 1 base, leaving 10 bases not matched to a gene. The chain's CDR3 is CATKPTGNSYEQYF. The CDR3 DNA reads as TGTGCCACAAAGCCGACAGGGAATTCCTACGAGCAGTACTTC.

V and J are TRBV6-5 and TRBJ1-3; 7 nucleotides align to TRBD1. CDR3 length: 13 amino acids. J lost 16 bases, V lost 7 bases, and 16 bases had no gene match. Per germline, CDR1 MNHEY and CDR2 SVGAGI. The CDR3 nucleotides are TGTGCCAGCACCGAAGGGACAGAAGACGTTGGGTATTTT. Translated: CASTEGTEDVGYF.

This chain links TRBV9 with TRBJ2-2; D is uncertain. The CDR3 runs 12 residues. Per germline, CDR1 SGDLS and CDR2 YYNGEE. V lost 3 bases, J lost 3 bases, and 3 bases lay in between. CDR3 loop: CASSAYTGELFF. CDR3 DNA sequence: TGTGCCAGCAGCGCCTACACCGGGGAGCTGTTTTTT. The complete variable domain, with remaining parts taken from reference TRBV9 and TRBJ2-2, reads DSGVTQTPKHLITATGQRVTLRCSPRSGDLSVYWYQQSLDQGLQFLIQYYNGEERAKGNILERFSAQQFPDLHSELNLSSLELGDSALYFCASSAYTGELFFGEGSRLTVL.

The chain employs TRBV27 and TRBJ1-6; TRBD1 agrees at 9 bases. After removal of 3 bases from V and 9 bases from J, the junction contained 3 bases not matched to a gene. This CDR3 contains 14 residues. Germline-derived CDR1 and CDR2 are MNHEY and SMNVEV (reference sequence). CDR3 region: CASSLSGQGSPLHF. In DNA form, the CDR3 reads TGTGCCAGCAGTTTGTCGGGACAGGGTTCACCCCTCCACTTT.

V is TRBV30 and J is TRBJ2-4; D is unresolved. CDR3 length equals 15 residues. Germline-derived CDR1 and CDR2 are GTSNPN and SVGIG (reference sequence). The V and J ends lost 5 bases and 0 bases respectively, with 14 bases between them. The CDR3 nucleotides are TGTGCCTGGGCTACAATCCCGGGAGCCAAAAACATTCAGTACTTC. This gives the protein CAWATIPGAKNIQYF.

The chain is built from TRBV5-4 and TRBJ2-3; 8 nucleotides match TRBD2. The V gene's germline CDR1 is SGHNT and CDR2 YYREEE (reference sequence). After removal of 4 bases from V and 2 bases from J, the junction contained 15 bases not matched to a gene. The CDR3 is made up of 18 amino acids. The CDR3 sequence is CASSPVGGASGLTDTQYF. DNA for the CDR3: TGTGCCAGCAGCCCAGTGGGAGGTGCTAGCGGGCTCACAGATACGCAGTATTTT.

This clone was observed a single time. This chain connects TRBV19 to TRBJ2-7; TRBD1 might be the D (6 bases). Germline lookup yields CDR1 LNHDA and CDR2 SQIVND (reference sequence). The length of the CDR3 is 13 residues. V was cut by 4 bases and J by 1 base, with 8 bases left in between. For the CDR3, the DNA is TGTGCCAGTAGTAGGGGGCAGTCCTACGAGCAGTACTTC. Protein: CASSRGQSYEQYF.

The chain has TRBV19 and TRBJ1-5; D might be TRBD1 (5 bases). CDR3 length: 16 residues. V shed 8 bases and J shed 0 bases, with 17 bases lying between them. CDR1 and CDR2 from the germline V gene are LNHDA and SQIVND (reference sequence). For the CDR3, the DNA is TGTGCCAGTGAGTTGGGGGGGACTAATAGCAATCAGCCCCAGCATTTT. Amino acids: CASELGGTNSNQPQHF. The full variable domain, in which reference TRBV19 and TRBJ1-5 provide the parts outside the CDR3, is DGGITQSPKYLFRKEGQNVTLSCEQNLNHDAMYWYRQDPGQGLRLIYYSQIVNDFQKGDIAEGYSVSREKKESFPLTVTSAQKNPTAFYLCASELGGTNSNQPQHFGDGTRLSIL.

The genes are TRBV5-4 and TRBJ1-1; maybe TRBD1 (5 bases). CDR3 length equals 14 residues. The V end was cut by 1 base, the J end by 1 base, with 8 bases between. CDR1 SGHNT and CDR2 YYREEE come from the germline V gene (reference sequence). The DNA for the CDR3 is TGTGCCAGCAGCTTGACGGGGGGGAACACTGAAGCTTTCTTT. Translation: CASSLTGGNTEAFF.

V usage is TRBV4-1 and J usage is TRBJ2-7, with 8 positions matching TRBD1. Germline V CDR1 and CDR2: MGHRA, YSYEKL. V dropped 5 bases and J dropped 6; count of bases not matched to a gene: 6. The CDR3 runs 13 residues. As DNA, the CDR3 is TGCGCCAGCAGCGCACCAGGGGGCAGCGAGCAGTACTTC. It codes for CASSAPGGSEQYF.

The chain has TRBV3-1 (or the pseudogene TRBV3-2) and TRBJ2-1; 11 bases map to TRBD2. CDR1 and CDR2 from the germline V gene are LGHDT and YNNKEL (reference sequence). The CDR3 has 17 amino acids. The J segment lost 7 bases and the V segment lost 4 bases, leaving 12 bases of the junction unmatched. The CDR3 protein is CASSPRPASGRRNEQFF. The CDR3 region has the DNA TGTGCCAGCAGCCCCCGGCCTGCTAGCGGGAGGAGGAATGAGCAGTTCTTC.

The gene calls are TRBV7-9 and TRBJ2-5, with D perhaps matching TRBD2 (6 bases). Per the germline V gene, CDR1 is SEHNR and CDR2 is FQNEAQ (reference sequence). The CDR3 length is 14 residues. With 2 bases removed from V and 2 bases from J, the gap between germline ends came to 9 bases. CDR3 coding DNA: TGTGCCAGCAGCTTAAGGCGGGATCAAGAGACCCAGTACTTC. It is translated as CASSLRRDQETQYF.

The chain combines TRBV30 with TRBJ2-7, with D perhaps TRBD2 (5 bases). The CDR3 has 13 residues. V lost 1 base, J lost 3 bases, and 10 bases lay in between. Germline CDR1 and CDR2: GTSNPN and SVGIG (reference sequence). The CDR3 protein is CAWSAPGDYEQYF. CDR3 nucleotide sequence: TGTGCCTGGAGTGCCCCCGGGGACTACGAGCAGTACTTC.

The chain has TRBV24-1 and TRBJ2-1; 7 bases agree with TRBD2. J was trimmed by 7 bases and V by 3 bases; bases with no gene match: 11. The CDR3 covers 16 residues. The germline CDR1 and CDR2 sequences are KGHDR and SFDVKD. The CDR3 nucleotides are TGTGCCACCAGTGATACCTCAGCGGGGTCGACGAATGAGCAGTTCTTC. Its translation: CATSDTSAGSTNEQFF.

Only one count was recorded for this clone. The chain employs TRBV4-3 and TRBJ2-7; no firm D call. This CDR3 has 15 amino acids. Germline values: CDR1 LGHNA, CDR2 YSLEER. V dropped 1 base and J dropped 6 bases, with 16 bases sitting between them. This chain's CDR3 is CASSQGAQLTAEQYF. Written as DNA, the CDR3 is TGCGCCAGCAGCCAAGGGGCTCAATTGACGGCCGAGCAGTACTTC.

This clone was observed a single time. The J gene is TRBJ1-2, the V gene TRBV4-1; 7 bases are shared with TRBD1. Germline CDR1 reads MGHRA; CDR2 reads YSYEKL. The CDR3 has 15 amino acids. V dropped 3 bases and J dropped 4; count of bases not matched to a gene: 8. The CDR3 nucleotides read TGCGCCAGCAGCCAGGGGGGACAGTTTTTCTATGGCTACACCTTC. Amino acid sequence: CASSQGGQFFYGYTF.

The chain couples TRBV29-1 to TRBJ1-4, with 7 bases aligning to TRBD1. V trimming: 5 bases; J trimming: 8 bases; junction bases outside the gene matches: 5. In germline, CDR1 is SQVTM, CDR2 ANQGSEA. The CDR3 is 12 amino acids. The CDR3 is CSVRTGDEKLFF. DNA for the CDR3: TGCAGCGTTCGGACAGGAGACGAAAAACTGTTTTTT. The full variable domain, rest sourced from reference TRBV29-1 and TRBJ1-4, is SAVISQKPSRDICQRGTSLTIQCQVDSQVTMMFWYRQQPGQSLTLIATANQGSEATYESGFVIDKFPISRPNLTFSTLTVSNMSPEDSSIYLCSVRTGDEKLFFGSGTQLSVL.

The table lists this clone with a few counts. The V call is TRBV24-1, the J call TRBJ2-1; tentative D call: TRBD2 (6 bases). CDR3 size: 13 residues. V was clipped by 4 bases and J by 3 bases, with 6 bases between them. Per germline, CDR1 KGHDR and CDR2 SFDVKD. The CDR3 loop is CATSDGSYNEQFF. The CDR3 bases are TGTGCCACCAGTGACGGGAGCTACAATGAGCAGTTCTTC.

This clone was counted once. This chain joins TRBV14 and TRBJ2-7, with D possibly being TRBD1 (5 bases). The CDR3 runs to 13 residues. V shed 2 bases and J shed 5 bases, with 10 bases lying between them. Looked up from germline, CDR1 is SGHDN and CDR2 is FVKESK. CDR3 in amino acids: CASSQLKGNEQYF. CDR3 in DNA: TGTGCCAGCAGCCAATTGAAGGGGAACGAGCAGTACTTC.

The chain recombines TRBV28 with TRBJ1-6, with D maybe TRBD1 (5 bases). Germline loops: CDR1 MDHEN, CDR2 SYDVKM. The CDR3 has 15 amino acids. V was clipped by 5 bases and J by 7 bases, with 15 bases between them. CDR3 bases: TGTGCCAGCAGTACCGACGGGGGATTAAATTCACCCCTCCACTTT. It codes for CASSTDGGLNSPLHF.

The chain joins TRBV9 to TRBJ2-7; D is perhaps TRBD1 (6 bases). The V end was cut by 2 bases, the J end by 5 bases, with 17 bases between. CDR3 size: 15 residues. Germline-derived CDR1 and CDR2 are SGDLS and YYNGEE. In nucleotides, the CDR3 is TGTGCCAGCAGCGTTGAGACAGGCGCGCTTCACGAGCAGTACTTC. Translating gives CASSVETGALHEQYF.